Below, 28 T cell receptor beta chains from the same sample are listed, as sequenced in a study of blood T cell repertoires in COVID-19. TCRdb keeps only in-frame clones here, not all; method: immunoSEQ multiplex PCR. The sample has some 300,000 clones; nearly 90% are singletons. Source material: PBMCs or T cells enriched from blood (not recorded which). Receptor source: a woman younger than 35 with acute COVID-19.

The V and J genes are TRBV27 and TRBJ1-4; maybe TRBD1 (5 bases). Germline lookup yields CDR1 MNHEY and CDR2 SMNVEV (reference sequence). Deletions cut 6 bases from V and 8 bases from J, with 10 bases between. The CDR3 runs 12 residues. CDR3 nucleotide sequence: TGTGCCAGCAGCCCCCGGGGGGAAAAACTGTTTTTT. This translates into CASSPRGEKLFF. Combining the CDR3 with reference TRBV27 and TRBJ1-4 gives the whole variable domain EAQVTQNPRYLITVTGKKLTVTCSQNMNHEYMSWYRQDPGLGLRQIYYSMNVEVTDKGDVPEGYKVSRKEKRNFPLILESPSPNQTSLYFCASSPRGEKLFFGSGTQLSVL.

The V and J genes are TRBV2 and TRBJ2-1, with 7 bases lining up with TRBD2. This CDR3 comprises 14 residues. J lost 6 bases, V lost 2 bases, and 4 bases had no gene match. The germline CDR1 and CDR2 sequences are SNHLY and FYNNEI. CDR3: CASSEYGGFNEQFF. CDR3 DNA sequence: TGTGCCAGCAGTGAATACGGGGGGTTCAATGAGCAGTTCTTC.

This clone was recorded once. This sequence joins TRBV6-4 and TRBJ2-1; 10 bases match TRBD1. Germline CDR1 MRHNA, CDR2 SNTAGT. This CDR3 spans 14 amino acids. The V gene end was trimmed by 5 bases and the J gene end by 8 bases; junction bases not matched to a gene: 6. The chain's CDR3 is CASSRTGGRDEQFF. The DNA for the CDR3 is TGTGCCAGCAGTAGGACAGGGGGTAGGGATGAGCAGTTCTTC.

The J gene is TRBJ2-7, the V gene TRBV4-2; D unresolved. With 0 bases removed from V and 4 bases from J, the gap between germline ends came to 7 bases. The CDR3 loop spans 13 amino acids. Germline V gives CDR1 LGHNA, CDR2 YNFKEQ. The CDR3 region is CASSQELRYEQYF. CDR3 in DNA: TGTGCCAGCAGCCAAGAACTTCGGTACGAGCAGTACTTC.

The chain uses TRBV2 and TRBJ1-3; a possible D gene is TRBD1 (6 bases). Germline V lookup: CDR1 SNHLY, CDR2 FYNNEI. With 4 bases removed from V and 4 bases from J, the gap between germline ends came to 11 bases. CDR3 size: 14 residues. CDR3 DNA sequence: TGTGCCAGCAGTGGCCTGGGGACAGGAAACACCATATATTTT. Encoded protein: CASSGLGTGNTIYF.

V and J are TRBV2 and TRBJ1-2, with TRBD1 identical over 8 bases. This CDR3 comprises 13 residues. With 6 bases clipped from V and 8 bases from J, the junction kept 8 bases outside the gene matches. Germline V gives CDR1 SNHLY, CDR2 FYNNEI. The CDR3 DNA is TGTGCCAGCAGAGCAGACAGGGGTGAAGGCTACACCTTC. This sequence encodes CASRADRGEGYTF.

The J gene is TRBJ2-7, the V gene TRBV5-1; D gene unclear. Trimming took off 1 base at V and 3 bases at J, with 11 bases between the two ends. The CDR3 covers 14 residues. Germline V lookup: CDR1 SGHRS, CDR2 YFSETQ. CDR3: CASSLMAVGYEQYF. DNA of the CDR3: TGCGCCAGCAGCTTGATGGCGGTAGGCTACGAGCAGTACTTC.

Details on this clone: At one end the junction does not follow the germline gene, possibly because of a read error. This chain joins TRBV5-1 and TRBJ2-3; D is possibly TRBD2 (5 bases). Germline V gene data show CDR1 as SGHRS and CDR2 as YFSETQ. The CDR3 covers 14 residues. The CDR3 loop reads CASSLGSSTDTQYF. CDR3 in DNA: TGCGCCAGCAGTTTGGGGAGTTCGACAGATACGCAGTATTTT.

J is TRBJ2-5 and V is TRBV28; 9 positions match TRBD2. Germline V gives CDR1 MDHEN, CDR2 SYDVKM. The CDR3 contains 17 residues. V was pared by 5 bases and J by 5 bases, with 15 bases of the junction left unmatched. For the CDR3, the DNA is TGTGCCAGCAGTCGGCCCCTGCGGGAGGGCACGGGGGAGACCCAGTACTTC. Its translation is CASSRPLREGTGETQYF.

CDR3 in amino acids: CAWITLEGGPGDRTYEQYF. Here the CDR3 DNA reads TGTGCCTGGATTACCTTGGAGGGTGGGCCTGGGGACAGGACCTACGAGCAGTACTTC. The chain carries TRBV30 and TRBJ2-7; 8 bases align to TRBD1. After removal of 4 bases from V and 2 bases from J, the junction contained 22 bases not matched to a gene. This CDR3 spans 19 amino acids. Per germline, CDR1 GTSNPN and CDR2 SVGIG (reference sequence).

The DNA of the CDR3 is TGTGCCAGCAGTTATGAGGGGGCTAGCACAGATACGCAGTATTTT. It codes for CASSYEGASTDTQYF. The rearrangement joins TRBV6-6 to TRBJ2-3; 7 bases agree with TRBD1. CDR3 length equals 15 residues. Trimming cost V 3 bases and J 0 bases; bases outside gene matches: 3. CDR1 is MNHNY, CDR2 SVGAGI, per germline (reference sequence).

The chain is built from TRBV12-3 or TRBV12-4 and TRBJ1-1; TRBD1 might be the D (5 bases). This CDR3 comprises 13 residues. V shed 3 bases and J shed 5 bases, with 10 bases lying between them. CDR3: CASSFSGVTEAFF. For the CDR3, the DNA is TGTGCCAGCAGTTTTTCGGGGGTTACTGAAGCTTTCTTT.

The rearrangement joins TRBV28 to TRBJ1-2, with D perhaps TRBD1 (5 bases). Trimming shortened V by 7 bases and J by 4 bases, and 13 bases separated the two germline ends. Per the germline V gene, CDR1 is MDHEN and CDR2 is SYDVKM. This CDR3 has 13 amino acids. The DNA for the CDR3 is TGTGCCAGCACCCTCTCGGGGGGCTATGGCTACACCTTC. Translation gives CASTLSGGYGYTF.

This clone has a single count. The DNA for the CDR3 is TGTGCCAGTAGTGGGAGGACAGGGATTAACTATGGCTACACCTTC. Translated, it gives CASSGRTGINYGYTF. The chain has TRBV19 and TRBJ1-2; the match to TRBD1 covers 8 bases. This CDR3 contains 15 residues. The V gene's germline CDR1 is LNHDA and CDR2 SQIVND (reference sequence). The junction had 6 bases not matched to a gene; V was cut back by 5 bases and J by 1 base.

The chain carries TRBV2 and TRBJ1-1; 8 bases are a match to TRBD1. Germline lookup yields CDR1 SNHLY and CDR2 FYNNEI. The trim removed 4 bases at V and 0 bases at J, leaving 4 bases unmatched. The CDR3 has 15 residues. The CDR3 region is CASSGRTGMNTEAFF. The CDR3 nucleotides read TGTGCCAGCAGTGGGCGGACAGGGATGAACACTGAAGCTTTCTTT. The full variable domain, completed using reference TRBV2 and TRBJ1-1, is EPEVTQTPSHQVTQMGQEVILRCVPISNHLYFYWYRQILGQKVEFLVSFYNNEISEKSEIFDDQFSVERPDGSNFTLKIRSTKLEDSAMYFCASSGRTGMNTEAFFGQGTRLTVV.

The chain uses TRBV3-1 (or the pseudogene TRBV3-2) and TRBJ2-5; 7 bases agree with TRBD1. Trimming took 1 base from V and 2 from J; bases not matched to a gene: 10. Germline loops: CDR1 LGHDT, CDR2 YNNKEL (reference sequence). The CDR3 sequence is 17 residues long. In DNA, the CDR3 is TGTGCCAGCAGCCAAGGGGACAGTTTCCTTCCTCAAGAGACCCAGTACTTC. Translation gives CASSQGDSFLPQETQYF.

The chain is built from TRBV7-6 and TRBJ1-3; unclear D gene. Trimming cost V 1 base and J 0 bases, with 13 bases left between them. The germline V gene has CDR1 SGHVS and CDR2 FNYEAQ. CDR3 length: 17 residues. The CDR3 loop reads CASSLVGGSGSGNTIYF. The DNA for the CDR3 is TGTGCCAGCAGCTTAGTAGGTGGCTCAGGCTCTGGAAACACCATATATTTT.

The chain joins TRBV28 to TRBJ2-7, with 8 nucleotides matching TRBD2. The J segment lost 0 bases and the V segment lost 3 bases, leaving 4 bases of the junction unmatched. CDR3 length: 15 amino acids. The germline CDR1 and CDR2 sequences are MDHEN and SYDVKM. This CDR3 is CASSFHGTSSYEQYF. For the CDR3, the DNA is TGTGCCAGCAGTTTCCACGGGACTAGCTCCTACGAGCAGTACTTC. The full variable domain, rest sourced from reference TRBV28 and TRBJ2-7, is DVKVTQSSRYLVKRTGEKVFLECVQDMDHENMFWYRQDPGLGLRLIYFSYDVKMKEKGDIPEGYSVSREKKERFSLILESASTNQTSMYLCASSFHGTSSYEQYFGPGTRLTVT.

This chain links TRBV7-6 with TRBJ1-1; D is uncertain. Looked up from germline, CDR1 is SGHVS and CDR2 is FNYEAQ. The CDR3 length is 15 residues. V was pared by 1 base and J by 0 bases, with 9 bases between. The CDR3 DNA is TGTGCCAGCAGCTTAGAGTCCGGAGTGAACACTGAAGCTTTCTTT. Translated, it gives CASSLESGVNTEAFF.

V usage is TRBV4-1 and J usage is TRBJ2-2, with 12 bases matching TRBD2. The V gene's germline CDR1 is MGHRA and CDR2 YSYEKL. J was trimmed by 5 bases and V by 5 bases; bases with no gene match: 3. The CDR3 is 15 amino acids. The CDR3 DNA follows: TGCGCCAGCAGCGCAACTAGCGGGAGGACCGGGGAGCTGTTTTTT. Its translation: CASSATSGRTGELFF.

The CDR3, as DNA: TGTGCCAGCAGCGCTCCTAGCGGGAGAGACACAGATACGCAGTATTTT. Its translation: CASSAPSGRDTDTQYF. The J gene is TRBJ2-3, the V gene TRBV9, with 10 bases aligning to TRBD2. After removal of 3 bases from V and 2 bases from J, the junction contained 6 bases not matched to a gene. Germline V gives CDR1 SGDLS, CDR2 YYNGEE. The CDR3 is 16 residues long.

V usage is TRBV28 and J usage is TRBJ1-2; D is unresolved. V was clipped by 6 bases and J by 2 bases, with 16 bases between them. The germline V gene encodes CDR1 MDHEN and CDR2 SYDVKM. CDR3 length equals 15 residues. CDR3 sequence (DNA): TGTGCCAGCAGCAGACTGAACCGGCCCAACTATGGCTACACCTTC. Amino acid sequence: CASSRLNRPNYGYTF.

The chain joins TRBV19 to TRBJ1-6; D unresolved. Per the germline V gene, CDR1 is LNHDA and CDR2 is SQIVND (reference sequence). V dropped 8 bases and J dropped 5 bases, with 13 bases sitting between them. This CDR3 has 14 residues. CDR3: CASQRRENNSPLHF. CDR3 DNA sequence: TGTGCCAGTCAGAGGAGGGAGAATAATTCACCCCTCCACTTT.

In DNA form, the CDR3 reads TGTGCCAGCAGCTACGACATAGGCACAGGGGGAGGCTATGGCTACACCTTC. As protein: CASSYDIGTGGGYGYTF. The V and J genes are TRBV5-4 and TRBJ1-2, with 8 bases aligning to TRBD1. Germline V gives CDR1 SGHNT, CDR2 YYREEE (reference sequence). V lost 3 bases to trimming and J lost 4 bases; unmatched junction nucleotides: 14. The length of the CDR3 is 17 residues.

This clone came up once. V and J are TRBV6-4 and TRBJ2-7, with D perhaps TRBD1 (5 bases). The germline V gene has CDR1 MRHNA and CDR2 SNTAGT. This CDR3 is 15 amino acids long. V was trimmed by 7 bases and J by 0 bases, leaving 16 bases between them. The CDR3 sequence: CASIRAGRSSYEQYF. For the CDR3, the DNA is TGTGCCAGCATCCGAGCAGGGCGTAGCTCCTACGAGCAGTACTTC.

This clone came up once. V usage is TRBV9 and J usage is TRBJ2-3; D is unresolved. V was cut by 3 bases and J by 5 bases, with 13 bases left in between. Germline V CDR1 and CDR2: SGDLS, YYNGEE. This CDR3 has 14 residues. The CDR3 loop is CASSARGVGDTQYF. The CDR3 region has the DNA TGTGCCAGCAGCGCGAGAGGAGTAGGAGATACGCAGTATTTT.

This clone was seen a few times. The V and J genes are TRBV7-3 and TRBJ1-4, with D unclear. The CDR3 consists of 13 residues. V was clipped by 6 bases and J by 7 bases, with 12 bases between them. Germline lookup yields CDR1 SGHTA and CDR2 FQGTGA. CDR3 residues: CASSTYGGEKLFF. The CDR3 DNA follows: TGTGCCAGCAGTACTTATGGAGGTGAAAAACTGTTTTTT.

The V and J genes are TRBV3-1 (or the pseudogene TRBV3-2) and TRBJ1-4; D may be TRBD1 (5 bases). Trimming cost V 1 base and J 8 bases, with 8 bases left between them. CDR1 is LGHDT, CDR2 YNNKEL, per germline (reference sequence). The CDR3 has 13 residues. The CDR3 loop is CASSQGGGEKLFF. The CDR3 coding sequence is TGTGCCAGCAGCCAAGGGGGGGGAGAAAAACTGTTTTTT.